These 24 T cell receptor beta chains were sequenced from one sample in a study of blood T cell repertoires in COVID-19. Produced via immunoSEQ multiplex PCR; TCRdb's table is partial and in-frame only. Counted here are around 220,000 clones, 65% to 85% occurring once; the ten biggest clones make up over 7%. Sample: PBMCs or T cells enriched from blood (not recorded which). All receptors come from a middle-aged woman with acute COVID-19.

The chain carries TRBV7-3 and TRBJ2-1; 7 nucleotides align to TRBD1. CDR1 and CDR2 (germline): SGHTA, FQGTGA. The CDR3 has 18 amino acids. V lost 0 bases and J lost 6; bases outside the gene matches: 14. Written as DNA, the CDR3 is TGTGCCAGCAGCTTAACGTTGTTTGGGACAGCTGATCCCAATGAGCAGTTCTTC. Translated: CASSLTLFGTADPNEQFF.

This clone was detected only a few times. This sequence joins TRBV7-2 and TRBJ2-7; 9 bases agree with TRBD2. The CDR3 is 15 residues long. Germline CDR1 SGHTA, CDR2 FQGNSA. V was clipped by 5 bases and J by 2 bases; unmatched bases: 7. The CDR3 spells CASSQGLASTYEQYF. The CDR3 bases are TGTGCCAGCAGCCAAGGACTAGCGAGTACCTACGAGCAGTACTTC.

This clone was seen only a few times. For the CDR3, the DNA is TGTGCCAGCAGTGGGGGAGGGCGACTGTCTTCTAGCACAGATACGCAGTATTTT. Translation gives CASSGGGRLSSSTDTQYF. The V call is TRBV28, the J call TRBJ2-3, with TRBD2 matching 7 bases. The CDR3 runs to 18 residues. Unmatched junction bases numbered 14, after V lost 5 bases and J lost 0 bases. Germline V lookup: CDR1 MDHEN, CDR2 SYDVKM.

The chain combines TRBV18 with TRBJ1-2; TRBD1 aligns across 7 bases. CDR3 length: 13 amino acids. Unmatched junction bases numbered 4, after V lost 5 bases and J lost 4 bases. Germline V CDR1 and CDR2: KGHSH, LQKENI. DNA of the CDR3: TGTGCCAGCTCAACGGACAGGTCCTATGGCTACACCTTC. It is translated as CASSTDRSYGYTF.

The chain joins TRBV7-8 to TRBJ2-3, with 7 bases lining up with TRBD1. Germline V CDR1 and CDR2: SGHVS, FQNEAQ. The trim removed 4 bases at V and 3 bases at J, leaving 16 bases unmatched. The length of the CDR3 is 18 residues. CDR3 nucleotide sequence: TGTGCCAGCAGCTCCTGGGACAGCCCCACGGTAATAACAGATACGCAGTATTTT. This encodes CASSSWDSPTVITDTQYF.

The chain has TRBV30 and TRBJ1-6, with 9 bases matching TRBD1. The CDR3 sequence is 13 residues long. CDR1 and CDR2 (germline): GTSNPN, SVGIG (reference sequence). V was pared by 5 bases and J by 8 bases, with 4 bases of the junction left unmatched. CDR3 nucleotide sequence: TGTGCCTGGGTTACAGGGGGCGATTCACCCCTCCACTTT. It is translated as CAWVTGGDSPLHF.

The chain couples TRBV7-6 to TRBJ2-7; TRBD2 aligns across 12 bases. The CDR3 totals 16 residues. Trimming took 6 bases from V and 6 from J; bases not matched to a gene: 12. Looked up from germline, CDR1 is SGHVS and CDR2 is FNYEAQ. CDR3 amino acids: CASRPLTSGGPLEQYF. CDR3 DNA sequence: TGTGCCAGCAGGCCTCTCACTAGCGGGGGGCCCCTCGAGCAGTACTTC. Looking up the rest from reference TRBV7-6 and TRBJ2-7 gives the full variable domain: GAGVSQSPRYKVTKRGQDVALRCDPISGHVSLYWYRQALGQGPEFLTYFNYEAQQDKSGLPNDRFSAERPEGSISTLTIQRTEQRDSAMYRCASRPLTSGGPLEQYFGPGTRLTVT.

Here the CDR3 reads CASSGGGSYNEQFF. Written as DNA, the CDR3 is TGCGCCAGCAGCGGCGGGGGATCCTACAATGAGCAGTTCTTC. The rearrangement links TRBV5-1 to TRBJ2-1; 7 bases agree with TRBD2. Germline CDR1 is SGHRS and CDR2 is YFSETQ. There are 14 residues in the CDR3. V was pared by 4 bases and J by 1 base, with 2 bases of the junction left unmatched.

This clone appeared a few times. The J gene is TRBJ2-7, the V gene TRBV10-3, with a weak D call TRBD1 (8 bases). The CDR3 length is 17 residues. In germline, CDR1 is ENHRY, CDR2 SYGVKD. V dropped 5 bases and J dropped 6 bases, with 26 bases sitting between them. Written as DNA, the CDR3 is TGTGCCATCAGTCTTGACCGGGGGGCGGACAGGGCAGGCGAGCAGTACTTC. Residues: CAISLDRGADRAGEQYF.

The gene calls are TRBV3-1 (or the pseudogene TRBV3-2) and TRBJ1-1, with D possibly matching TRBD1 (6 bases). Germline CDR1 is LGHDT and CDR2 is YNNKEL (reference sequence). The CDR3 contains 13 residues. V dropped 6 bases and J dropped 5 bases, with 13 bases sitting between them. CDR3 sequence (DNA): TGTGCCAGCAGGGGCAGGGGTGAAACTGAAGCTTTCTTT. Protein sequence: CASRGRGETEAFF.

This clone appeared a single time. The chain carries TRBV6-5 and TRBJ1-6, with D tentatively TRBD1 (6 bases). Germline values: CDR1 MNHEY, CDR2 SVGAGI. The V gene lost 2 bases and the J gene lost 7 bases, with 12 bases spanning the gap. CDR3 length: 15 residues. The CDR3 reads CASSYVGQRNSPLHF. The CDR3 nucleotides are TGTGCCAGCAGTTACGTCGGACAGCGAAATTCACCCCTCCACTTT.

The J gene is TRBJ2-5, the V gene TRBV18; TRBD1 aligns across 7 bases. The V segment lost 3 bases and the J segment 4 bases; nucleotides outside the gene matches: 5. Germline CDR1 and CDR2: KGHSH and LQKENI. This CDR3 comprises 14 residues. The CDR3 here is CASSPPGTVETQYF. The CDR3 nucleotides are TGTGCCAGCTCACCCCCCGGGACAGTAGAGACCCAGTACTTC.

The CDR3 nucleotides read TGCGCCAGCAGCACCTCGTGGAGGGTCGACACTGAAGCTTTCTTT. Translated, it gives CASSTSWRVDTEAFF. This chain uses TRBV5-1 with TRBJ1-1; no clear D. Germline V CDR1 and CDR2: SGHRS, YFSETQ. The V and J ends lost 4 bases and 3 bases respectively, with 16 bases between them. The CDR3 loop spans 15 amino acids. Supplemented by reference TRBV5-1 and TRBJ1-1, the full variable domain reads KAGVTQTPRYLIKTRGQQVTLSCSPISGHRSVSWYQQTPGQGLQFLFEYFSETQRNKGNFPGRFSGRQFSNSRSEMNVSTLELGDSALYLCASSTSWRVDTEAFFGQGTRLTVV.

This chain joins TRBV14 and TRBJ1-4; 7 bases fit TRBD1. This CDR3 contains 13 residues. Germline-derived CDR1 and CDR2 are SGHDN and FVKESK. V dropped 6 bases and J dropped 4; count of bases not matched to a gene: 2. CDR3 amino acids: CASRQGFNEKLFF. In nucleotides, the CDR3 is TGTGCCAGCAGACAGGGGTTTAATGAAAAACTGTTTTTT.

This chain connects TRBV19 to TRBJ2-2, with D hard to call. Trimming shortened V by 5 bases and J by 1 base, and 11 bases separated the two germline ends. CDR3 size: 15 residues. Germline V gene sequence: CDR1 LNHDA, CDR2 SQIVND (reference sequence). This chain's CDR3 is CASSPNWQNTGELFF. In DNA form, the CDR3 reads TGTGCCAGTAGTCCGAATTGGCAGAACACCGGGGAGCTGTTTTTT. The full variable domain, completed using reference TRBV19 and TRBJ2-2, is DGGITQSPKYLFRKEGQNVTLSCEQNLNHDAMYWYRQDPGQGLRLIYYSQIVNDFQKGDIAEGYSVSREKKESFPLTVTSAQKNPTAFYLCASSPNWQNTGELFFGEGSRLTVL.

The rearrangement joins TRBV11-2 to TRBJ2-1; 9 bases map to TRBD1. The CDR3 contains 15 residues. Per the germline V gene, CDR1 is SGHAT and CDR2 is FQNNGV. The V gene end was trimmed by 4 bases and the J gene end by 7 bases; junction bases not matched to a gene: 8. As DNA, the CDR3 is TGTGCCAGCAGCTCCGGGACAGGGTATCGGAATGAGCAGTTCTTC. Its translation: CASSSGTGYRNEQFF. Full variable domain (outside the CDR3, taken from reference TRBV11-2 and TRBJ2-1): EAGVAQSPRYKIIEKRQSVAFWCNPISGHATLYWYQQILGQGPKLLIQFQNNGVVDDSQLPKDRFSAERLKGVDSTLKIQPAKLEDSAVYLCASSSGTGYRNEQFFGPGTRLTVL.

The gene calls are TRBV27 and TRBJ1-5; no reliable D call. This CDR3 spans 13 amino acids. V gave up 4 bases and J gave up 0 bases, with 4 bases separating them. CDR1 is MNHEY, CDR2 SMNVEV, per germline (reference sequence). In DNA, the CDR3 is TGTGCCAGCAGTTGGAGTAGCAATCAGCCCCAGCATTTT. Amino acids: CASSWSSNQPQHF.

This clone was observed a handful of times. V is TRBV6-1 and J is TRBJ1-1, with 11 bases that match TRBD1. Germline CDR1 reads MNHNS; CDR2 reads SASEGT. Trimming took 0 bases from V and 4 from J; bases not matched to a gene: 4. CDR3 length: 16 residues. CDR3 sequence reads: CASSEAHGTGGTEAFF. CDR3 bases: TGTGCCAGCAGTGAAGCGCATGGGACAGGGGGCACTGAAGCTTTCTTT.

The rearrangement uses TRBV19 and TRBJ1-1; D might be TRBD1 (5 bases). The germline CDR1 and CDR2 sequences are LNHDA and SQIVND (reference sequence). V shed 6 bases and J shed 1 base, with 21 bases lying between them. This CDR3 is 17 amino acids long. CDR3 nucleotide sequence: TGTGCCAGTAGACCGATCCTACAGGTTTCCAAGAACACTGAAGCTTTCTTT. Protein product: CASRPILQVSKNTEAFF.

The count of this clone is one. The rearrangement joins TRBV3-1 (or the pseudogene TRBV3-2) to TRBJ2-3; 11 bases are shared with TRBD2. V lost 4 bases to trimming and J lost 3 bases; unmatched junction nucleotides: 6. Germline CDR1 and CDR2: LGHDT and YNNKEL (reference sequence). The CDR3 is made up of 16 amino acids. CDR3 region: CASSLRRLAGTDTQYF. CDR3 bases: TGTGCCAGCAGCCTTCGTCGACTAGCGGGGACAGATACGCAGTATTTT.

This rearrangement joins TRBV11-2 to TRBJ2-1; D uncertain. The CDR3 is 16 residues long. The V and J ends lost 1 base and 3 bases respectively, with 13 bases between them. Germline CDR1 and CDR2: SGHAT and FQNNGV. The CDR3 DNA reads as TGTGCCAGCAGCTTAGCCCAGTCCCTCGTCTACAATGAGCAGTTCTTC. Translation gives CASSLAQSLVYNEQFF.

This clone appeared a single time. The chain employs TRBV4-3 and TRBJ2-4, with 13 bases matching TRBD2. Per germline, CDR1 LGHNA and CDR2 YSLEER. The ends lost 1 base at V and 9 bases at J; junction bases unmatched: 12. The CDR3 is 18 amino acids. In DNA, the CDR3 is TGCGCCAGCAGCCAAGGGTCGGGACTAGCGGGGCGAGGGGGCATTCAGTACTTC. This encodes CASSQGSGLAGRGGIQYF.

The gene calls are TRBV28 and TRBJ1-2; the D is unclear. Germline V gives CDR1 MDHEN, CDR2 SYDVKM. CDR3 size: 12 residues. Trimming left V 6 bases short and J 3 bases short, with 8 bases between. CDR3 loop: CASSPADYGYTF. CDR3 sequence (DNA): TGTGCCAGCAGCCCTGCGGACTATGGCTACACCTTC.

This sequence joins TRBV14 and TRBJ1-2; a weak D match, TRBD1 (6 bases). The ends were cut back, 5 bases at V and 7 bases at J, with 17 bases in the middle. The CDR3 has 14 amino acids. The germline V gene encodes CDR1 SGHDN and CDR2 FVKESK. The CDR3 nucleotides read TGTGCCAGCAGCTTAGAGGCCAGGGGTACTGGCTACACCTTC. It specifies CASSLEARGTGYTF.